These 20 T cell receptor beta chains came from one sample sequenced in a study of blood T cell repertoires in COVID-19. Here immunoSEQ multiplex PCR was the method, and the copy in TCRdb shows in-frame clones only, minus some. The table records roughly 400,000 clones, about 88% of them present only once. Sample: PBMCs or T cells enriched from blood (not recorded which). The source of these receptors is a woman younger than 30 who had been exposed to COVID-19.

The chain uses TRBV19 and TRBJ2-3, with 9 bases fitting TRBD1. The CDR3 spans 16 residues. Trimming took 1 base from V and 0 from J; bases not matched to a gene: 2. Looked up from germline, CDR1 is LNHDA and CDR2 is SQIVND (reference sequence). The CDR3 coding sequence is TGTGCCAGTAGTATAGGCGGGACAGGGAGCACAGATACGCAGTATTTT. Residues: CASSIGGTGSTDTQYF.

The J gene is TRBJ1-6, the V gene TRBV27; 7 bases fit TRBD1. V was pared by 5 bases and J by 7 bases, with 8 bases of the junction left unmatched. The CDR3 is 15 residues long. CDR1 is MNHEY, CDR2 SMNVEV, per germline (reference sequence). As DNA, the CDR3 is TGTGCCAGCAGTGTCCCCGGGACAGCGAATTCACCCCTCCACTTT. Translated, it gives CASSVPGTANSPLHF.

This chain joins TRBV30 and TRBJ1-5; perhaps TRBD1 as D (6 bases). The CDR3 is made up of 14 amino acids. Trimming stripped 3 bases from V and 4 bases from J, with 13 bases between. Germline-derived CDR1 and CDR2 are GTSNPN and SVGIG (reference sequence). CDR3 coding DNA: TGTGCCTGGAGCGGGACACAACTTAATCAGCCCCAGCATTTT. Translated: CAWSGTQLNQPQHF.

The chain recombines TRBV6-5 with TRBJ1-4; 9 nucleotides agree with TRBD1. The V gene's germline CDR1 is MNHEY and CDR2 SVGAGI. The CDR3 length is 14 residues. The ends lost 5 bases at V and 8 bases at J; junction bases unmatched: 6. In DNA, the CDR3 is TGTGCCAGCAGTCCGGGACAGGGAGAGGAAAAACTGTTTTTT. Protein: CASSPGQGEEKLFF.

This clone was recorded once. The chain carries TRBV7-8 and TRBJ1-6, with D perhaps matching TRBD1 (6 bases). V lost 1 base, J lost 0 bases, and 10 bases lay in between. CDR1 and CDR2 (germline): SGHVS, FQNEAQ. The CDR3 is made up of 17 amino acids. The CDR3 DNA reads as TGTGCCAGCAGCTTAGAGACAGGCCGCTCCTATAATTCACCCCTCCACTTT. Translated, it gives CASSLETGRSYNSPLHF.

V gene TRBV5-8 combines with J gene TRBJ2-2, with 9 nucleotides matching TRBD2. In germline, CDR1 is SGHTS, CDR2 YDEGEE. Unmatched junction bases numbered 10, after V lost 4 bases and J lost 6 bases. The CDR3 has 16 amino acids. CDR3 protein: CASSGRLAETPGELFF. In DNA form, the CDR3 reads TGTGCCAGCAGCGGGAGACTAGCGGAGACCCCCGGGGAGCTGTTTTTT.

The genes are TRBV19 and TRBJ1-1; TRBD1 aligns across 7 bases. CDR3 length: 13 residues. Trimming removed 7 bases from V and 1 base from J; junction bases left unmatched: 3. Germline V gene lookup returns CDR1 LNHDA and CDR2 SQIVND (reference sequence). The CDR3 DNA reads TGTGCCAGTACCCGGACAGGGAACACTGAAGCTTTCTTT. It translates to CASTRTGNTEAFF.

This rearrangement joins TRBV7-2 to TRBJ2-1; D is perhaps TRBD1 (5 bases). V dropped 7 bases and J dropped 4 bases, with 11 bases sitting between them. CDR3 size: 13 residues. Germline V lookup: CDR1 SGHTA, CDR2 FQGNSA. The CDR3 region is CASTTDTYNEQFF. For the CDR3, the DNA is TGTGCCAGCACCACGGACACTTACAATGAGCAGTTCTTC.

This rearrangement joins TRBV2 to TRBJ1-1; TRBD1 agrees at 7 bases. The J segment lost 8 bases and the V segment lost 6 bases, leaving 6 bases of the junction unmatched. The germline V gene encodes CDR1 SNHLY and CDR2 FYNNEI. CDR3 size: 12 residues. The CDR3 nucleotides read TGTGCCAGCAGGGGGGGACAGAGAGAAGCTTTCTTT. This codes for CASRGGQREAFF.

The chain links TRBV28 to TRBJ2-1; 7 nucleotides match TRBD2. Trimming removed 5 bases from V and 0 bases from J; junction bases left unmatched: 7. Germline CDR1 and CDR2: MDHEN and SYDVKM. The CDR3 is 16 residues long. The CDR3 protein is CASSPLSGASYNEQFF. The CDR3 nucleotides read TGTGCCAGCAGTCCCTTAAGCGGGGCCTCCTACAATGAGCAGTTCTTC.

The rearrangement links TRBV7-9 to TRBJ2-7, with a tentative D call TRBD1 (5 bases). CDR3 length equals 15 residues. Germline V lookup: CDR1 SEHNR, CDR2 FQNEAQ (reference sequence). Trimming shortened V by 5 bases and J by 3 bases, and 17 bases separated the two germline ends. CDR3 coding DNA: TGTGCCAGCAGCCCACCGACAGTAAAGATCTACGAGCAGTACTTC. Translated, it gives CASSPPTVKIYEQYF. Complete variable domain (other parts from reference TRBV7-9 and TRBJ2-7): DTGVSQNPRHKITKRGQNVTFRCDPISEHNRLYWYRQTLGQGPEFLTYFQNEAQLEKSRLLSDRFSAERPKGSFSTLEIQRTEQGDSAMYLCASSPPTVKIYEQYFGPGTRLTVT.

The CDR3 protein is CSVAGGYGNQPQHF. The CDR3 region has the DNA TGCAGCGTTGCGGGGGGGTATGGCAATCAGCCCCAGCATTTT. The V call is TRBV29-1, the J call TRBJ1-5, with D possibly TRBD1 on 5 matching bases. Trimming stripped 4 bases from V and 2 bases from J, with 12 bases between. CDR3 size: 14 residues. Germline V gene sequence: CDR1 SQVTM, CDR2 ANQGSEA.

The gene calls are TRBV18 and TRBJ1-4, with D perhaps matching TRBD1 (5 bases). This CDR3 comprises 13 residues. V lost 4 bases, J lost 4 bases, and 7 bases lay in between. Germline CDR1 is KGHSH and CDR2 is LQKENI. CDR3 in DNA: TGTGCCAGCTCACGGGGGGTTAATGAAAAACTGTTTTTT. Amino acid sequence: CASSRGVNEKLFF.

This sequence joins TRBV7-9 and TRBJ1-4; weak D call: TRBD1 (5 bases). Germline V gene data show CDR1 as SEHNR and CDR2 as FQNEAQ (reference sequence). The CDR3 loop spans 16 amino acids. Between the trimmed V and J ends, which lost 5 bases and 3 bases, there was a span of 16 bases. CDR3 coding DNA: TGTGCCAGCAGCGCTTCAACTGGGGGGGCTAATGAAAAACTGTTTTTT. Translating gives CASSASTGGANEKLFF.

V usage is TRBV5-6 and J usage is TRBJ1-1, with D possibly being TRBD1 (5 bases). The CDR3 totals 15 residues. The germline V gene has CDR1 SGHDT and CDR2 YYEEEE. Trimming cost V 4 bases and J 1 base, with 14 bases left between them. The CDR3 loop is CASSPLDRSNTEAFF. For the CDR3, the DNA is TGTGCCAGCAGCCCCCTCGACAGATCGAACACTGAAGCTTTCTTT.

CDR3 nucleotide sequence: TGCGCCAGCAGCGCCCGGGACAGGGCTGAAAAACTGTTTTTT. Translation: CASSARDRAEKLFF. This chain uses TRBV5-1 with TRBJ1-4; TRBD1 matches 9 bases. Looked up from germline, CDR1 is SGHRS and CDR2 is YFSETQ. This CDR3 contains 14 residues. Trimming took 4 bases from V and 7 from J; bases not matched to a gene: 5. The full variable domain, with the rest looked up from reference TRBV5-1 and TRBJ1-4, is KAGVTQTPRYLIKTRGQQVTLSCSPISGHRSVSWYQQTPGQGLQFLFEYFSETQRNKGNFPGRFSGRQFSNSRSEMNVSTLELGDSALYLCASSARDRAEKLFFGSGTQLSVL.

The chain employs TRBV6-2 or TRBV6-3 and TRBJ2-4; D is possibly TRBD2 (6 bases). Germline assignment: CDR1 MNHEY and CDR2 SVGEGT. This CDR3 has 18 amino acids. The germline V and J ends were trimmed by 2 bases and 3 bases, with 20 bases remaining between them. The CDR3 protein is CASSYLQGLTPSKNIQYF. The DNA for the CDR3 is TGTGCCAGCAGTTACCTGCAGGGACTTACACCGAGCAAAAACATTCAGTACTTC.

This chain uses TRBV28 with TRBJ2-7; 7 bases match TRBD1. The CDR3 covers 14 residues. After removal of 7 bases from V and 2 bases from J, the junction contained 8 bases not matched to a gene. Germline assignment: CDR1 MDHEN and CDR2 SYDVKM. The CDR3 is CASTATGVAYEQYF. In nucleotides, the CDR3 is TGTGCCAGCACCGCCACAGGGGTGGCCTACGAGCAGTACTTC.

The chain employs TRBV7-9 and TRBJ2-1, with 7 bases matching TRBD1. V was clipped by 6 bases and J by 2 bases; unmatched bases: 7. CDR1 is SEHNR and CDR2 is FQNEAQ in the germline V gene (reference sequence). There are 15 residues in the CDR3. CDR3 sequence (DNA): TGTGCCAGCAGTTCGCAGACAGGGACCTACAATGAGCAGTTCTTC. The encoded protein is CASSSQTGTYNEQFF.

This clone came up once. The rearrangement uses TRBV5-4 and TRBJ2-7; 8 nucleotides line up with TRBD2. CDR1 and CDR2 from the germline V gene are SGHNT and YYREEE (reference sequence). The CDR3 sequence is 14 residues long. Trimming took 2 bases from V and 0 from J; bases not matched to a gene: 1. The CDR3 spells CASSFGTSSYEQYF. The CDR3 coding sequence is TGTGCCAGCAGCTTTGGGACTAGCTCCTACGAGCAGTACTTC.